Shown below are 17 T cell receptor beta chains from a single sample sequenced in a study of T cells in Graves' hyperthyroidism and ophthalmopathy. Template material for amplifying TCR beta CDR3 regions consisted of RNA transcripts. TCR CDR3 regions were first amplified by RT-PCR with HTBI primers. TCRdb re-derived calls from the multiplex PCR reads in MiXCR, one entry per CDR3 protein. The table includes a few hundred thousand distinct CDR3 sequences, around 18% detected once. The sequenced sample was blood. These receptor sequences come from a man between 18 and 29 years old with Graves' ophthalmopathy.

As for this clonotype: Possible read error: a much larger clone is one base away. This chain joins TRBV7-9 and TRBJ1-2; unclear D gene. The ends were cut back, 1 base at V and 6 bases at J, with 6 bases in the middle. Germline CDR1 is SEHNR and CDR2 is FQNEAQ (reference sequence). The CDR3 has 12 amino acids. The CDR3 DNA reads TGTGCCAGCAGCTTAGAGAACCATGGCTACACCTTC. Translated: CASSLENHGYTF.

The chain joins TRBV19 to TRBJ1-4; 12 nucleotides align to TRBD1. V shed 5 bases, J shed 6 bases, and the junction held 10 bases outside the gene matches. CDR3 length equals 17 residues. Per the germline V gene, CDR1 is LNHDA and CDR2 is SQIVND (reference sequence). CDR3 DNA: TGTGCCAGTAGTCCCGGGACAGGGGGCCCGGACGATGAAAAACTGTTTTTT. Protein sequence: CASSPGTGGPDDEKLFF.

As for this clonotype: This could be a read error, since a much larger clone is one nucleotide away. V and J are TRBV7-2 and TRBJ1-6; 7 bases agree with TRBD1. Per germline, CDR1 SGHTA and CDR2 FQGNSA. The CDR3 has 13 amino acids. In nucleotides, the CDR3 is TGTGTCAGCATCCACGGACAGGATTCACCCCTCCACTTT. Its protein is CVSIHGQDSPLHF. Using reference TRBV7-2 and TRBJ1-6 for the parts outside the CDR3, the full variable domain is GAGVSQSPSNKVTEKGKDVELRCDPISGHTALYWYRQSLGQGLEFLIYFQGNSAPDKSGLPSDRFSAERTGGSVSTLTIQRTQQEDSAVYLCVSIHGQDSPLHFGNGTRLTVT.

This clonotype was seen repeatedly, ten times or more. The chain joins TRBV7-8 to TRBJ1-3; TRBD1 might be the D (5 bases). Germline CDR1 SGHVS, CDR2 FQNEAQ. The CDR3 is 16 amino acids. The V and J ends lost 4 bases and 1 base respectively, with 14 bases between them. CDR3 nucleotide sequence: TGTGCCAGCAGCTCCAGCGGAGGGGTTTCTGGAAACACCATATATTTT. Residues: CASSSSGGVSGNTIYF. Full variable domain (missing parts from reference TRBV7-8 and TRBJ1-3): GAGVSQSPRYKVAKRGQDVALRCDPISGHVSLFWYQQALGQGPEFLTYFQNEAQLDKSGLPSDRFFAERPEGSVSTLKIQRTQQEDSAVYLCASSSSGGVSGNTIYFGEGSWLTVV.

This clonotype appeared a few times. This chain connects TRBV11-3 to TRBJ2-1; 15 nucleotides match TRBD2. This CDR3 is 17 amino acids long. V lost 3 bases, J lost 9 bases, and 9 bases stayed unmatched. CDR1 SGHNT and CDR2 YENEEA come from the germline V gene. This chain's CDR3 is CASSFPGTSGGRGEQFF. CDR3 nucleotides: TGTGCCAGCAGCTTTCCCGGGACTAGCGGGGGGCGGGGTGAGCAGTTCTTC.

This clonotype was found a few times. The chain is built from TRBV7-8 and TRBJ2-7; possible D gene TRBD1, 7 bases. Germline assignment: CDR1 SGHVS and CDR2 FQNEAQ. Trimming shortened V by 7 bases and J by 2 bases, and 9 bases separated the two germline ends. This CDR3 contains 12 residues. The CDR3 nucleotides are TGTGCCAGCACAGGGGGGACCTACGAGCAGTACTTC. Its protein product is CASTGGTYEQYF.

This clonotype was recorded at least ten times. Germline and junction disagree at one end, which may indicate a read error. V gene TRBV20-1 combines with J gene TRBJ2-1; D unresolved. This CDR3 has 12 residues. Germline V gene sequence: CDR1 DFQATT, CDR2 SNEGSKA (reference sequence). The CDR3 sequence: CSADTSHNEQFF. For the CDR3, the DNA is TGCAGTGCCGATACCTCCCACAATGAGCAGTTCTTC.

The V gene is TRBV5-6, the J gene TRBJ1-2, with 7 bases identical to TRBD1. Germline CDR1 and CDR2: SGHDT and YYEEEE. V trimming: 7 bases; J trimming: 2 bases; junction bases outside the gene matches: 11. The CDR3 is 15 amino acids. CDR3 sequence reads: CASGYPRDRNYGYTF. CDR3 coding DNA: TGTGCCAGCGGCTACCCCCGGGACAGAAACTATGGCTACACCTTC.

This clonotype was recorded at least ten times. This chain uses TRBV27 with TRBJ1-2, with 7 nucleotides matching TRBD1. This CDR3 contains 15 residues. V lost 5 bases, J lost 6 bases, and 12 bases stayed unmatched. Germline CDR1 MNHEY, CDR2 SMNVEV (reference sequence). The CDR3 protein is CASSPPKGARNGYTF. Written as DNA, the CDR3 is TGTGCCAGCAGTCCCCCGAAGGGGGCGAGAAATGGCTACACCTTC.

The table lists this clonotype with many counts. V usage is TRBV12-3 or TRBV12-4 and J usage is TRBJ1-2; D gene uncertain. The length of the CDR3 is 14 residues. Trimming removed 0 bases from V and 4 bases from J, with 9 bases in between. The CDR3 loop reads CASSLAEQIYGYTF. The CDR3 bases are TGTGCCAGCAGTTTAGCGGAACAGATCTATGGCTACACCTTC.

This clonotype was seen at least ten times. The chain uses TRBV28 and TRBJ2-2, with TRBD1 identical over 9 bases. Unmatched junction bases numbered 8, after V lost 6 bases and J lost 6 bases. This CDR3 is built from 15 residues. The V gene's germline CDR1 is MDHEN and CDR2 SYDVKM. CDR3 bases: TGTGCCAGCAGCCACGACAGGGGGGCCCCCGGGGAGCTGTTTTTT. Its translation: CASSHDRGAPGELFF.

The genes are TRBV5-5 and TRBJ2-2, with D perhaps TRBD1 or TRBD2 (5 bases each). The germline V gene encodes CDR1 SGHKS and CDR2 YYEKEE (reference sequence). V was pared by 4 bases and J by 4 bases, with 14 bases between. CDR3 length equals 15 residues. The DNA for the CDR3 is TGTGCCAGCAGCAGTCGGGACCTGATCACCGGGGAGCTGTTTTTT. Its protein product is CASSSRDLITGELFF.

J is TRBJ2-3 and V is TRBV6-7; a weak D match, TRBD2 (6 bases). TRBV6-7 is an open reading frame whose function is uncertain. The V gene lost 2 bases and the J gene lost 2 bases, with 14 bases spanning the gap. This CDR3 has 16 residues. The CDR3 bases are TGTGCCAGCAGTTACAGGAGCGGGCTCCCCACAGATACGCAGTATTTT. Protein: CASSYRSGLPTDTQYF.

This clonotype was seen only a few times. This chain links TRBV15 with TRBJ2-3; no reliable D call. Trimming took off 0 bases at V and 0 bases at J, with 10 bases between the two ends. Germline CDR1 LNHNV, CDR2 YYDKDF (reference sequence). CDR3 length: 16 residues. In DNA, the CDR3 is TGTGCCACCAGCAGAGATCAGGCAGCTAGCACAGATACGCAGTATTTT. It encodes CATSRDQAASTDTQYF.

This sequence joins TRBV3-1 and TRBJ1-1; TRBD1 matches at 7 bases. The germline V gene has CDR1 LGHDT and CDR2 YNNKEL (reference sequence). This CDR3 has 12 residues. V lost 8 bases, J lost 4 bases, and 4 bases stayed unmatched. The CDR3 region has the DNA TGTGCCAGCCAAGGGGGCAGCACTGAAGCTTTCTTT. Translating gives CASQGGSTEAFF.

The table lists this clonotype with many counts. A junction boundary mismatches the germline segment, possibly from a read error. The chain combines TRBV5-1 with TRBJ1-2, with unresolved D. The CDR3 runs to 12 residues. Per germline, CDR1 SGHRS and CDR2 YFSETQ. CDR3 bases: TGTGCCAGCAGCTTAGACCGGGATGGCTACACCTTC. Protein product: CASSLDRDGYTF. The full variable domain, its missing parts supplied by reference TRBV5-1 and TRBJ1-2, is KAGVTQTPRYLIKTRGQQVTLSCSPISGHRSVSWYQQTPGQGLQFLFEYFSETQRNKGNFPGRFSGRQFSNSRSEMNVSTLELGDSALYLCASSLDRDGYTFGSGTRLTVV.

Ten or more counts support this clonotype. The chain combines TRBV7-9 with TRBJ1-2; TRBD1 might be the D (6 bases). CDR1 and CDR2 from the germline V gene are SEHNR and FQNEAQ (reference sequence). Trimming cost V 1 base and J 8 bases, with 20 bases left between them. This CDR3 is 16 amino acids long. Here the CDR3 DNA reads TGTGCCAGCAGCTTAGACGCCCCCCAGGGGCTGAGAGGCTACACCTTC. This encodes CASSLDAPQGLRGYTF.